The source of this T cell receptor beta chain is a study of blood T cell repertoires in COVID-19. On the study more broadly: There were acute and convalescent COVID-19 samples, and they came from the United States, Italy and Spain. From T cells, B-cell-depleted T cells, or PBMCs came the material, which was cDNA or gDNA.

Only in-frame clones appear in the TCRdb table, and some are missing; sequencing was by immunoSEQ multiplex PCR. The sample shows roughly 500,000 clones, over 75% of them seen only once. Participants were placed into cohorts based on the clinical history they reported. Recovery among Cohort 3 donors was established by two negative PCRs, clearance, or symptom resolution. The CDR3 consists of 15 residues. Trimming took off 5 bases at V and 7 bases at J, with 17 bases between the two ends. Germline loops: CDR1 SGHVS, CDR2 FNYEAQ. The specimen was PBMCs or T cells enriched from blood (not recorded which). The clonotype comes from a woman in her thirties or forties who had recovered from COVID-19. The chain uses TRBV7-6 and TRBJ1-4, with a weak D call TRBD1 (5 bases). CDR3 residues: CASSAQSYRGEKLFF. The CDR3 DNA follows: TGTGCCAGCAGCGCGCAGTCCTATAGGGGTGAAAAACTGTTTTTT. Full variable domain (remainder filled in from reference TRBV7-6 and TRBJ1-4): GAGVSQSPRYKVTKRGQDVALRCDPISGHVSLYWYRQALGQGPEFLTYFNYEAQQDKSGLPNDRFSAERPEGSISTLTIQRTEQRDSAMYRCASSAQSYRGEKLFFGSGTQLSVL.